This T cell receptor beta chain was recovered during a study of cytomegalovirus exposure and HLA in healthy donors. Study details: From about 180 million T cells, an earlier analysis saw 100 million to 140 million unique TCR beta sequences.

Study-wide findings and caveats: Per a prior analysis, the majority of TCR beta V segments were productive roughly 87% or roughly 30% of the time. The authors reported that TCR beta sequences could predict HLA-A and HLA-B alleles. These predictions were accurate for most subjects in the first cohort.

PCR employed 60 Vbeta and 13 Jbeta primers. TCRdb keeps only in-frame clones here, not all; method: immunoSEQ multiplex PCR. Here the sample spans 150,000 to 200,000 clones, around four fifths being singletons. V lost 4 bases and J 2 bases, leaving 15 bases between the germline ends. The CDR3 covers 15 residues. The germline V gene has CDR1 SGDLS and CDR2 YYNGEE. About this clone: Its antigen remains unidentified.

The rearrangement uses TRBV9 and TRBJ1-1; D is perhaps TRBD1 (6 bases). The receptor comes from a woman aged 25 to 45 in good health and CMV-seropositive. Material: PBMCs. CDR3 in DNA: TGTGCCAGCAGCCCCATACAGGACAGAAACACTGAAGCTTTCTTT. This codes for CASSPIQDRNTEAFF.